The present entry profiles one T cell receptor beta chain with its context. The sample belongs to a study of PD-L1 blockade in urothelial cancer. This sample's time point: peripheral blood 6 weeks after treatment start. Measured with immunoSEQ multiplex PCR; TCRdb has only the in-frame clones, and not every one. The data show just over 40,000 clones, about 85% seen once. The V and J ends lost 3 bases and 5 bases respectively, with 8 bases between them. Germline V CDR1 and CDR2: MGHRA, YSYEKL. The CDR3 contains 13 residues. The chain combines TRBV4-1 with TRBJ1-5; D call uncertain. The input for sequencing was PBMCs, taken around atezolizumab (anti-PD-L1) treatment. This receptor was taken from a man aged 65 to 79 with urothelial cancer. CDR3 sequence (DNA): TGCGCCAGCAGCCAGGCAGGCGATCAGCCCCAGCATTTT. Translating it yields CASSQAGDQPQHF.